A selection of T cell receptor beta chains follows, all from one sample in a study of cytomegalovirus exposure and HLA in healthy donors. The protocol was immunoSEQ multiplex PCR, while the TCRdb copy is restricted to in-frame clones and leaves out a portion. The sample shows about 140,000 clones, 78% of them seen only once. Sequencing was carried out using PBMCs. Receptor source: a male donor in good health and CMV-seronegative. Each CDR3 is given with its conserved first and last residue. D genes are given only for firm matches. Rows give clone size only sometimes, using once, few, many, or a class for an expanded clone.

CDR3 protein: CASSLASGTTDTQYF
CDR3 DNA: TGTGCCAGCAGCTTGGCTAGCGGGACTACAGATACGCAGTATTTT
D gene: TRBD2
V gene: TRBV5-4
J gene: TRBJ2-3
clone size: few

CDR3 protein: CASRDSRGELFF
CDR3 DNA: TGTGCCAGCAGAGACTCGCGCGGGGAGCTGTTTTTT
D gene: NA
V gene: TRBV6-1
J gene: TRBJ2-2
clone size: NA

CDR3 protein: CAWSTPNRGYEQYF
CDR3 DNA: TGTGCCTGGAGTACGCCGAACAGGGGGTACGAGCAGTACTTC
D gene: TRBD1
V gene: TRBV30
J gene: TRBJ2-7
clone size: NA

CDR3 protein: CASSPTFWQGDGGNQPQHF
CDR3 DNA: TGTGCCAGCTCACCGACTTTCTGGCAGGGCGACGGTGGGAATCAGCCCCAGCATTTT
D gene: NA
V gene: TRBV18
J gene: TRBJ1-5
clone size: NA

CDR3 protein: CASSKIGQRAYEQYF
CDR3 DNA: TGTGCCAGCAGCAAAATTGGACAGAGAGCCTACGAGCAGTACTTC
D gene: NA
V gene: TRBV7-9
J gene: TRBJ2-7
clone size: NA

CDR3 protein: CASSDGPGTVYGYTF
CDR3 DNA: TGTGCCAGCAGTGATGGTCCGGGGACAGTCTATGGCTACACCTTC
D gene: TRBD1
V gene: TRBV25-1
J gene: TRBJ1-2
clone size: NA

CDR3 protein: CASSPGGLAGVLNTGELFF
CDR3 DNA: TGTGCTAGCAGCCCGGGGGGACTAGCGGGGGTTCTAAACACCGGGGAGCTGTTTTTT
D gene: TRBD2
V gene: TRBV7-7
J gene: TRBJ2-2
clone size: once

CDR3 protein: CASSQEILGQNTEAFF
CDR3 DNA: TGCGCCAGCAGCCAAGAGATTTTGGGCCAGAACACTGAAGCTTTCTTT
D gene: NA
V gene: TRBV4-3
J gene: TRBJ1-1
clone size: NA

CDR3 protein: CASSPEYSNQPQHF
CDR3 DNA: TGCGCCAGCAGTCCCGAGTATAGCAATCAGCCCCAGCATTTT
D gene: NA
V gene: TRBV5-1
J gene: TRBJ1-5
clone size: NA

CDR3 protein: CASSSRTWTGLNSPLHF
CDR3 DNA: TGTGCCAGCAGTTCTCGCACCTGGACAGGGTTGAATTCACCCCTCCACTTT
D gene: TRBD1
V gene: TRBV27
J gene: TRBJ1-6
clone size: NA

CDR3 protein: CPSSSGPDSSYEQYF
CDR3 DNA: TGTCCCAGCAGCTCCGGACCGGACAGCTCCTACGAGCAGTACTTC
D gene: NA
V gene: TRBV5-6
J gene: TRBJ2-7
clone size: NA

CDR3 protein: CASSEIGQGADEQYF
CDR3 DNA: TGTGCCAGCAGTGAGATCGGACAGGGGGCGGACGAGCAGTACTTC
D gene: TRBD1
V gene: TRBV25-1
J gene: TRBJ2-7
clone size: NA

CDR3 protein: CASSSSRYNEQFF
CDR3 DNA: TGTGCCAGCAGCTCCTCCCGGTACAATGAGCAGTTCTTC
D gene: NA
V gene: TRBV11-1
J gene: TRBJ2-1
clone size: once

CDR3 protein: CASSETLRSYNSPLHF
CDR3 DNA: TGTGCCAGCAGTGAAACGCTACGGTCCTATAATTCACCCCTCCACTTT
D gene: NA
V gene: TRBV6-1
J gene: TRBJ1-6
clone size: NA

CDR3 protein: CASSLTEGSTNEKLFF
CDR3 DNA: TGCGCCAGCAGCTTGACTGAGGGTTCCACTAATGAAAAACTGTTTTTT
D gene: NA
V gene: TRBV5-1
J gene: TRBJ1-4
clone size: NA

CDR3 protein: CASSIFGTGEHTDTQYF
CDR3 DNA: TGTGCCAGTAGTATCTTCGGGACAGGGGAGCACACAGATACGCAGTATTTT
D gene: TRBD1
V gene: TRBV19
J gene: TRBJ2-3
clone size: NA

CDR3 protein: CASSLEGTSHYEQYF
CDR3 DNA: TGTGCCAGCAGCTTGGAGGGGACAAGCCATTACGAGCAGTACTTC
D gene: NA
V gene: TRBV5-5
J gene: TRBJ2-7
clone size: NA

CDR3 protein: CASSPWTSGVGNEQFF
CDR3 DNA: TGTGCTAGCAGCCCCTGGACTAGCGGGGTGGGGAATGAGCAGTTCTTC
D gene: TRBD2
V gene: TRBV7-7
J gene: TRBJ2-1
clone size: few

CDR3 protein: CASSRTGQASHEQYF
CDR3 DNA: TGCGCCAGCAGTCGTACGGGACAGGCGTCCCACGAGCAGTACTTC
D gene: TRBD1
V gene: TRBV5-1
J gene: TRBJ2-7
clone size: NA

CDR3 protein: CASRYQSNYGYTF
CDR3 DNA: TGTGCCAGCAGGTATCAGTCGAACTATGGCTACACCTTC
D gene: NA
V gene: TRBV6-1
J gene: TRBJ1-2
clone size: NA

CDR3 protein: CASSLRGQVDEKLFF
CDR3 DNA: TGCGCCAGCAGCTTGAGGGGACAGGTGGACGAAAAACTGTTTTTT
D gene: TRBD1
V gene: TRBV5-1
J gene: TRBJ1-4
clone size: NA

CDR3 protein: CAWSAGTRTEPQHF
CDR3 DNA: TGTGCCTGGAGCGCCGGGACAAGGACGGAGCCCCAGCATTTT
D gene: NA
V gene: TRBV30
J gene: TRBJ1-5
clone size: NA

CDR3 protein: CASSLWGQIRVHEQYF
CDR3 DNA: TGTGCCAGCAGCTTATGGGGGCAGATTAGAGTCCACGAGCAGTACTTC
D gene: NA
V gene: TRBV7-3
J gene: TRBJ2-7
clone size: once

CDR3 protein: CAWSYSYEQYF
CDR3 DNA: TGTGCCTGGAGCTACTCGTACGAGCAGTACTTC
D gene: NA
V gene: TRBV30
J gene: TRBJ2-7
clone size: NA

CDR3 protein: CASSLTGEAFF
CDR3 DNA: TGTGCCAGCAGCTTGACAGGTGAAGCTTTCTTT
D gene: NA
V gene: TRBV11-2
J gene: TRBJ1-1
clone size: NA

CDR3 protein: CASSYYEGAQTQYF
CDR3 DNA: TGTGCCAGCAGTTACTATGAGGGCGCCCAGACCCAGTACTTC
D gene: NA
V gene: TRBV6-6
J gene: TRBJ2-5
clone size: NA

CDR3 protein: CASSLGQEIDQNEKLFF
CDR3 DNA: TGTGCCAGCAGCCTTGGACAGGAGATCGACCAGAATGAAAAACTGTTTTTT
D gene: TRBD1
V gene: TRBV4-2
J gene: TRBJ1-4
clone size: NA

CDR3 protein: CASSPTLASGGDTQYF
CDR3 DNA: TGTGCCAGCAGCCCTACGTTGGCTAGCGGGGGAGATACGCAGTATTTT
D gene: TRBD2
V gene: TRBV9
J gene: TRBJ2-3
clone size: NA

CDR3 protein: CSVELGGVEQYF
CDR3 DNA: TGCAGCGTTGAACTAGGCGGGGTCGAGCAGTACTTC
D gene: NA
V gene: TRBV29-1
J gene: TRBJ2-7
clone size: NA

CDR3 protein: CASSEATANYGYTF
CDR3 DNA: TGTGCCAGCAGTGAAGCGACAGCTAACTATGGCTACACCTTC
D gene: NA
V gene: TRBV6-1
J gene: TRBJ1-2
clone size: NA

CDR3 protein: CAWSVPQTATNEKLFF
CDR3 DNA: TGTGCCTGGAGTGTACCACAGACGGCAACTAATGAAAAACTGTTTTTT
D gene: NA
V gene: TRBV30
J gene: TRBJ1-4
clone size: NA

CDR3 protein: CASGKGQREETQYF
CDR3 DNA: TGTGCTAGTGGCAAGGGACAGAGAGAAGAGACCCAGTACTTC
D gene: TRBD1
V gene: TRBV12-5
J gene: TRBJ2-5
clone size: NA

CDR3 protein: CASSLTSGSYNEQFF
CDR3 DNA: TGTGCCAGCAGCTTGACTAGCGGCTCCTACAATGAGCAGTTCTTC
D gene: TRBD2
V gene: TRBV5-4
J gene: TRBJ2-1
clone size: NA

CDR3 protein: CASTRSAYEQYF
CDR3 DNA: TGCGCCAGCACCAGGTCCGCCTACGAGCAGTACTTC
D gene: NA
V gene: TRBV10-2
J gene: TRBJ2-7
clone size: NA

CDR3 protein: CASRLTSGLGTNTGELFF
CDR3 DNA: TGTGCCAGCAGACTGACTAGCGGCTTAGGAACGAACACCGGGGAGCTGTTTTTT
D gene: TRBD2
V gene: TRBV7-6
J gene: TRBJ2-2
clone size: NA

CDR3 protein: CASSRTYYGYTF
CDR3 DNA: TGTGCCAGCAGCCGTACATACTATGGCTACACCTTC
D gene: NA
V gene: TRBV14
J gene: TRBJ1-2
clone size: NA

CDR3 protein: CASSLYQGAATGELFF
CDR3 DNA: TGTGCCAGCAGCTTATATCAGGGGGCGGCCACCGGGGAGCTGTTTTTT
D gene: TRBD1
V gene: TRBV7-3
J gene: TRBJ2-2
clone size: NA

CDR3 protein: CASSYRDRGYEQYF
CDR3 DNA: TGTGCCAGTAGCTACCGGGACAGGGGATACGAGCAGTACTTC
D gene: TRBD1
V gene: TRBV19
J gene: TRBJ2-7
clone size: NA

CDR3 protein: CASSRSWGRSQETQYF
CDR3 DNA: TGCGCCAGCAGCCGGTCTTGGGGGCGATCCCAAGAGACCCAGTACTTC
D gene: NA
V gene: TRBV4-1
J gene: TRBJ2-5
clone size: NA

CDR3 protein: CASSLWNSGAYEQYF
CDR3 DNA: TGTGCCAGCAGCTTATGGAATAGCGGAGCCTACGAGCAGTACTTC
D gene: NA
V gene: TRBV7-2
J gene: TRBJ2-7
clone size: NA

CDR3 protein: CASSPLGAATEAFF
CDR3 DNA: TGTGCCAGCTCACCCCTTGGGGCGGCCACTGAAGCTTTCTTT
D gene: NA
V gene: TRBV18
J gene: TRBJ1-1
clone size: NA

CDR3 protein: CASSSLQGTWYEQYF
CDR3 DNA: TGTGCCAGCAGCAGCCTACAGGGCACTTGGTACGAGCAGTACTTC
D gene: NA
V gene: TRBV21-1
J gene: TRBJ2-7
clone size: NA

CDR3 protein: CSSSSLRGYTYEQYF
CDR3 DNA: TGTTCCAGCAGTTCCCTCAGGGGATACACCTACGAGCAGTACTTC
D gene: NA
V gene: TRBV6-5
J gene: TRBJ2-7
clone size: NA

CDR3 protein: CASSLARGPGEAFF
CDR3 DNA: TGCGCCAGCAGCTTGGCCAGGGGGCCTGGTGAAGCTTTCTTT
D gene: TRBD1
V gene: TRBV5-1
J gene: TRBJ1-1
clone size: NA

CDR3 protein: CASSTGFDRGGWKLFF
CDR3 DNA: TGTGCCAGTAGTACCGGATTCGACAGGGGTGGTTGGAAACTGTTTTTT
D gene: TRBD1
V gene: TRBV19
J gene: TRBJ1-4
clone size: NA

CDR3 protein: CASSHPVSGQGGDTQYF
CDR3 DNA: TGCGCCAGCAGCCACCCCGTATCAGGACAGGGGGGAGATACGCAGTATTTT
D gene: TRBD1
V gene: TRBV4-1
J gene: TRBJ2-3
clone size: NA

CDR3 protein: CASSGDRAAWYGYTF
CDR3 DNA: TGTGCCAGCAGCGGCGACAGGGCCGCATGGTATGGCTACACCTTC
D gene: TRBD1
V gene: TRBV9
J gene: TRBJ1-2
clone size: once

CDR3 protein: CASSAALGREDQETQYF
CDR3 DNA: TGTGCCAGCAGTGCCGCCCTGGGGCGGGAGGACCAAGAGACCCAGTACTTC
D gene: TRBD2
V gene: TRBV25-1
J gene: TRBJ2-5
clone size: NA

CDR3 protein: CASSLFSRTDTQYF
CDR3 DNA: TGTGCCAGCAGTTTATTCTCCCGCACAGATACGCAGTATTTT
D gene: NA
V gene: TRBV27
J gene: TRBJ2-3
clone size: few